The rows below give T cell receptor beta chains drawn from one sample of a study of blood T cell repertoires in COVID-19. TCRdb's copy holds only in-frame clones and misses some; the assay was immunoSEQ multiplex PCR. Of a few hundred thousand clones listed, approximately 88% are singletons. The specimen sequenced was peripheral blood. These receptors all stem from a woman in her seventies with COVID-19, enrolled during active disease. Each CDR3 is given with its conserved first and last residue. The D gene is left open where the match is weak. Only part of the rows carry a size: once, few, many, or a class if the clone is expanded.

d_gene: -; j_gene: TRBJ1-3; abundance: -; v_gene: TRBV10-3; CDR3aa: CAISVQNSGNTIYF; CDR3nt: TGTGCCATCAGTGTCCAGAACTCTGGAAACACCATATATTTT
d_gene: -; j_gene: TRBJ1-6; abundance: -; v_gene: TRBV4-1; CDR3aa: CASSQESRSSYNSPLHF; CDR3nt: TGCGCCAGCAGCCAAGAGAGCCGGTCAAGCTATAATTCACCCCTCCACTTT
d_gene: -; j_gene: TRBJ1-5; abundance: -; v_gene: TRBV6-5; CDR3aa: CASSVTVNNQPQHF; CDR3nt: TGTGCCAGCTCGGTGACAGTTAACAATCAGCCCCAGCATTTT
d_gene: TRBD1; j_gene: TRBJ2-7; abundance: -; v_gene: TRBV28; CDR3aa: CASSKMTGSAYEQYF; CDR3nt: TGTGCCAGCTCAAAAATGACAGGGTCGGCTTACGAGCAGTACTTC
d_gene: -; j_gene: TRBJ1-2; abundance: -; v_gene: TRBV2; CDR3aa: CASGWPGGGYTF; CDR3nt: TGTGCCAGCGGGTGGCCTGGGGGCGGCTACACCTTC
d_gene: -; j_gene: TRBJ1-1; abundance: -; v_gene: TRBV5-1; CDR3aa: CASSYLGSERTEAFF; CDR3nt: TGCGCCAGCAGCTACCTTGGTTCCGAGAGGACTGAAGCTTTCTTT
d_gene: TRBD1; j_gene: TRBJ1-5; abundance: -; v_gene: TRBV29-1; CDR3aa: CSGGQGRDQPQHF; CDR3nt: TGCAGCGGAGGACAGGGGAGGGATCAGCCCCAGCATTTT
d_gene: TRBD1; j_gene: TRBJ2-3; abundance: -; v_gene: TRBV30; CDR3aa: CAWRGGQGSTDTQYF; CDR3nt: TGTGCCTGGAGGGGGGGACAGGGGAGCACAGATACGCAGTATTTT
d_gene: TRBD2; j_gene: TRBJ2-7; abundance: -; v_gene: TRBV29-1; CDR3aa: CSVEDGLAGGEQYF; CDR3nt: TGCAGCGTTGAAGATGGGCTAGCGGGAGGCGAGCAGTACTTC
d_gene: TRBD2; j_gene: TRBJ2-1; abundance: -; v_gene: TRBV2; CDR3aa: CASRVYAGTSGRNEQFF; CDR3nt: TGTGCCAGCAGGGTATATGCCGGGACTAGCGGGAGAAATGAGCAGTTCTTC
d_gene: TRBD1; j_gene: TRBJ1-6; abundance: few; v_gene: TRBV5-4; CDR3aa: CASSLTRRQGGNSPLHF; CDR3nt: TGTGCCAGCAGCCTCACCCGCCGACAGGGGGGGAATTCACCCCTCCACTTT
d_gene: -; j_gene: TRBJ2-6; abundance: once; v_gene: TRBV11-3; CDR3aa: CASSSEPLVGGANVLTF; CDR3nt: TGTGCCAGCAGCTCAGAACCTCTTGTCGGTGGGGCCAACGTCCTGACTTTC
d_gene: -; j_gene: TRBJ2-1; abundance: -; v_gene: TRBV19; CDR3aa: CASRGAGDSYNEQFF; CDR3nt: TGTGCCAGTAGAGGAGCCGGAGACTCCTACAATGAGCAGTTCTTC
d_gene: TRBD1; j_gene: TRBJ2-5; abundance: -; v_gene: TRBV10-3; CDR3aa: CAISEGQGFGETQYF; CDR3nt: TGTGCCATCAGTGAGGGACAGGGATTTGGGGAGACCCAGTACTTC
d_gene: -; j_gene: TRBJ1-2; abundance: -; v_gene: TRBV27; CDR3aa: CASSLRRGYGYTF; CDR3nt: TGTGCCAGCAGTTTACGCAGGGGCTATGGCTACACCTTC
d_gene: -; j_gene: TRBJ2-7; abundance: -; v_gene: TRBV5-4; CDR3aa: CASSLDRGNEQYF; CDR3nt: TGTGCCAGCAGCTTGGATAGGGGAAACGAGCAGTACTTC
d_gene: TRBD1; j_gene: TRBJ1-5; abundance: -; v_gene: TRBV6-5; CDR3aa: CASSYRGPQPQHF; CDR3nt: TGTGCCAGCAGTTACAGGGGGCCTCAGCCCCAGCATTTT
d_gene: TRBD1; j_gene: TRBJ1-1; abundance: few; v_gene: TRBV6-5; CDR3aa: CASSYSVTGETEAFF; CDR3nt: TGTGCCAGCAGTTACAGCGTAACAGGGGAGACTGAAGCTTTCTTT
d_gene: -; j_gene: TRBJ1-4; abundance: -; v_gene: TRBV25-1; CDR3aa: CASSEGRGNEKLFF; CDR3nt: TGTGCCAGCAGTGAGGGCAGGGGAAATGAAAAACTGTTTTTT
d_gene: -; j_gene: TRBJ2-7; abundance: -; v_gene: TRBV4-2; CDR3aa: CASSQVRSYEQYF; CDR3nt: TGTGCCAGCAGCCAAGTAAGGAGCTACGAGCAGTACTTC
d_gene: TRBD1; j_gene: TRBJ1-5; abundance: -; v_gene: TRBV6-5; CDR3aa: CASRRQGGRNQPQHF; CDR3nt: TGTGCCAGCAGGAGACAGGGCGGTCGCAATCAGCCCCAGCATTTT
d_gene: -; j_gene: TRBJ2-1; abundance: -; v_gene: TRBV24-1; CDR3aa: CATSDTGSPAYNEQFF; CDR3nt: TGTGCCACCAGTGATACAGGGTCCCCCGCCTACAATGAGCAGTTCTTC
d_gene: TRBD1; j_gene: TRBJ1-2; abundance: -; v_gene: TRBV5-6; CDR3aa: CASSSVRTGGVSYGYTF; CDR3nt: TGTGCCAGCAGCTCTGTACGGACAGGGGGAGTAAGCTATGGCTACACCTTC
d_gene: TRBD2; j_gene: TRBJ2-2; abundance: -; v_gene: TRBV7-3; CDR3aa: CASSSGLAGAGELFF; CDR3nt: TGTGCCAGCAGCTCAGGACTAGCGGGAGCCGGGGAGCTGTTTTTT
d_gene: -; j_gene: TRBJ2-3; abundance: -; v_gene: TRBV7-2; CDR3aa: CASSSTGADTQYF; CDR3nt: TGTGCCAGCAGCTCTACGGGGGCAGATACGCAGTATTTT
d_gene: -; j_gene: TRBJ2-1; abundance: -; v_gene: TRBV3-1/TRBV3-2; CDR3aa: CASSQGDSNEQFF; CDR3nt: TGTGCCAGCAGCCAAGGGGACTCCAATGAGCAGTTCTTC
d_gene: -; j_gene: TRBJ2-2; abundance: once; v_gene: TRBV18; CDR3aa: CASSPLVSSAAGELFF; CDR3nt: TGTGCCAGCTCACCACTAGTTTCCTCTGCGGCCGGGGAGCTGTTTTTT
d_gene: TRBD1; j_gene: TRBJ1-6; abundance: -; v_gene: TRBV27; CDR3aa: CASSAGTGSSYNSPLHF; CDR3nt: TGTGCCAGCAGTGCCGGGACAGGGAGCTCCTATAATTCACCCCTCCACTTT
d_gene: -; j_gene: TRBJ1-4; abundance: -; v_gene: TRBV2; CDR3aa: CASSEGREGYEKLFF; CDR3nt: TGTGCCAGCAGTGAAGGGAGGGAGGGATATGAAAAACTGTTTTTT
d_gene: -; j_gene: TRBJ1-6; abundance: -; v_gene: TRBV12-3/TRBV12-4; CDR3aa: CASTLGSGSPLHF; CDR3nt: TGTGCCAGCACCCTCGGATCGGGGTCACCCCTCCACTTT
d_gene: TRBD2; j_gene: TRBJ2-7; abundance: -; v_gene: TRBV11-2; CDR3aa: CASSLVGLAETAQYF; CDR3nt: TGTGCCAGCAGCTTAGTAGGACTAGCGGAAACCGCGCAGTACTTC
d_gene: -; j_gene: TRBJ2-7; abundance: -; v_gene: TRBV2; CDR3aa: CASSLSTLSYEQYF; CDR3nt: TGTGCCAGCAGTCTCTCGACACTCTCCTACGAGCAGTACTTC
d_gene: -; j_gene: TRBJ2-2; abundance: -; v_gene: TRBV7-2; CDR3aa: CASSVPQRAIDTGELFF; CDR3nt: TGTGCCAGCAGCGTACCACAGCGGGCTATCGACACCGGGGAGCTGTTTTTT
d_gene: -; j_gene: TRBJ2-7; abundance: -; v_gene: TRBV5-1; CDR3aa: CASRGTGKPSYEQYF; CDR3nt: TGCGCCAGCAGGGGTACAGGAAAACCCTCCTACGAGCAGTACTTC
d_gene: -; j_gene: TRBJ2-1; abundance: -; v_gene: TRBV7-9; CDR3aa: CASSAISDNEQFF; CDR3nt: TGTGCCAGCAGCGCCATTTCAGACAATGAGCAGTTCTTC
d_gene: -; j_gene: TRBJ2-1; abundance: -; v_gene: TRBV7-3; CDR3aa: CASSPIKVGVGSYNEQFF; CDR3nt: TGTGCCAGCAGCCCCATAAAAGTCGGGGTCGGGTCCTACAATGAGCAGTTCTTC
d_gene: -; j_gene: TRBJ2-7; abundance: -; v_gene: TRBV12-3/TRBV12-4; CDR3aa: CASSLGRDYEQYF; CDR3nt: TGTGCCAGCAGTTTGGGCAGGGACTACGAGCAGTACTTC
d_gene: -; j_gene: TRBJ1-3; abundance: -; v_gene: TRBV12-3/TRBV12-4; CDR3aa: CASSSRSGNTIYF; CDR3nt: TGTGCCAGCAGTTCCCGCTCTGGAAACACCATATATTTT
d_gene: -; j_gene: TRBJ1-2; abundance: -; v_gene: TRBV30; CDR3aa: CAWSVAFGYTF; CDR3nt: TGTGCCTGGAGTGTGGCATTTGGCTACACCTTC
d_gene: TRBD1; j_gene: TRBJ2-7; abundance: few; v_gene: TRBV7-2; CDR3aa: CASSSSGTGIYEQYF; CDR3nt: TGTGCCAGCAGCTCATCCGGGACAGGGATCTACGAGCAGTACTTC
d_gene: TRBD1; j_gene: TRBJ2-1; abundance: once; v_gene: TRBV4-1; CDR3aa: CASSQAGTGADEQFF; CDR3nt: TGCGCCAGCAGCCAAGCCGGGACAGGGGCCGATGAGCAGTTCTTC